The 17 T cell receptor beta chains in this list originate from one sample, sequenced in a study of OX40 agonist ivuxolimab in advanced cancers. Some clones are missing from TCRdb's copy, which holds only in-frame ones; the method was immunoSEQ multiplex PCR. The data contain around 62,000 clones, about nine tenths of them singletons. The specimen comprised CD4+ or CD8+ T cells sorted from blood, sampled in a trial of the OX40 agonist ivuxolimab. The receptors shown here come from an adult with an advanced solid tumor such as melanoma, head and neck, liver or kidney cancer.

The chain couples TRBV5-6 to TRBJ1-4; D is uncertain. Trimming cost V 0 bases and J 1 base, with 10 bases left between them. Germline V gene sequence: CDR1 SGHDT, CDR2 YYEEEE. The CDR3 runs 16 residues. DNA of the CDR3: TGTGCCAGCAGCTTGGGGGGTGATCGAACTAATGAAAAACTGTTTTTT. Translation gives CASSLGGDRTNEKLFF. Complete variable domain (other parts from reference TRBV5-6 and TRBJ1-4): DAGVTQSPTHLIKTRGQQVTLRCSPKSGHDTVSWYQQALGQGPQFIFQYYEEEERQRGNFPDRFSGHQFPNYSSELNVNALLLGDSALYLCASSLGGDRTNEKLFFGSGTQLSVL.

The chain has TRBV10-2 and TRBJ1-1; 7 bases match TRBD1. The CDR3 is 15 amino acids. V shed 10 bases, J shed 0 bases, and the junction held 11 bases outside the gene matches. Germline V gene data show CDR1 as WSHSY and CDR2 as SAAADI. The CDR3 region is CATRQGPHLNTEAFF. CDR3 DNA sequence: TGCGCCACCAGACAGGGACCCCACCTGAACACTGAAGCTTTCTTT.

The chain uses TRBV2 and TRBJ1-5; tentatively, D is TRBD1 (5 bases). Trimming removed 7 bases at V and 6 bases at J, with 16 bases between. The V gene's germline CDR1 is SNHLY and CDR2 FYNNEI. The CDR3 is made up of 14 amino acids. The CDR3 nucleotides read TGTGCCAGCAATCCGGGACCCTCGGGTCAGCCCCAGCATTTT. Translation gives CASNPGPSGQPQHF.

In its sample, this clone was seen once. This sequence joins TRBV29-1 and TRBJ2-1; 9 bases are a match to TRBD2. The junction had 13 bases not matched to a gene; V was cut back by 3 bases and J by 4 bases. From germline, CDR1 is SQVTM and CDR2 ANQGSEA. CDR3 length equals 17 residues. In DNA, the CDR3 is TGCAGCGTTGACCAGGGGGGACTAGCCACCTATTACAATGAGCAGTTCTTC. This translates into CSVDQGGLATYYNEQFF.

V and J are TRBV9 and TRBJ2-2, with D hard to call. The germline V gene has CDR1 SGDLS and CDR2 YYNGEE. This CDR3 is built from 13 residues. V lost 0 bases, J lost 5 bases, and 5 bases lay in between. CDR3 nucleotide sequence: TGTGCCAGCAGCGTAGGTAGAACCGGGGAGCTGTTTTTT. It translates to CASSVGRTGELFF.

The chain employs TRBV15 and TRBJ2-1, with TRBD2 matching over 9 bases. Per the germline V gene, CDR1 is LNHNV and CDR2 is YYDKDF (reference sequence). V was clipped by 0 bases and J by 10 bases; unmatched bases: 10. The length of the CDR3 is 16 residues. The CDR3 loop reads CATSRDRLAVRQEQFF. For the CDR3, the DNA is TGTGCCACCAGCAGAGATCGACTAGCGGTGCGTCAAGAGCAGTTCTTC.

This clone is medium-sized by share. This chain uses TRBV13 with TRBJ2-6; TRBD1 matches 7 bases. CDR1 and CDR2 (germline): PRHDT, FYEKMQ (reference sequence). The ends lost 1 base at V and 4 bases at J; junction bases unmatched: 4. This CDR3 comprises 16 residues. CDR3 nucleotide sequence: TGTGCCAGCAGCTTAGAGGGGGCGCCAGGGGCCAACGTCCTGACTTTC. It translates to CASSLEGAPGANVLTF.

This rearrangement joins TRBV7-2 to TRBJ1-5, with D maybe TRBD1 (5 bases). The CDR3 is 14 amino acids. Germline assignment: CDR1 SGHTA and CDR2 FQGNSA. V lost 1 base, J lost 2 bases, and 6 bases lay in between. DNA of the CDR3: TGTGCCAGCAGCTTAGGCAGGGGCAATCAGCCCCAGCATTTT. Protein: CASSLGRGNQPQHF.

This chain uses TRBV6-1 with TRBJ1-1; no clear D. V lost 7 bases and J lost 8, with 23 bases in between. Germline loops: CDR1 MNHNS, CDR2 SASEGT. The CDR3 loop spans 15 amino acids. The CDR3 DNA reads TGTGCCAGCAATCCGGATACTAAGCGCCACCCAGAAGCTTTCTTT. Its translation is CASNPDTKRHPEAFF.

The chain carries TRBV5-6 and TRBJ2-1; 9 positions agree with TRBD2. Germline CDR1 reads SGHDT; CDR2 reads YYEEEE. Germline trimming cut 2 bases from V and 7 bases from J; bases unmatched to any gene: 1. The CDR3 consists of 13 residues. DNA for the CDR3: TGTGCCAGCAGCTTCGCGGGGGGGAATGAGCAGTTCTTC. Its translation: CASSFAGGNEQFF.

This chain connects TRBV29-1 to TRBJ1-5; D perhaps matches TRBD1 (6 bases). This CDR3 is built from 14 residues. The germline V and J ends were trimmed by 6 bases and 4 bases, with 16 bases remaining between them. The germline gives CDR1 SQVTM, CDR2 ANQGSEA. DNA of the CDR3: TGCAGCGTCTGCATTGGACAGTCGAATCAGCCCCAGCATTTT. Protein product: CSVCIGQSNQPQHF.

Notes on this clone: One end of the junction varies from germline; a read error may be responsible. The chain uses TRBV28 and TRBJ2-7; 9 nucleotides agree with TRBD2. Per germline, CDR1 MDHEN and CDR2 SYDVKM. This CDR3 has 12 residues. The CDR3 reads CASRPPSGTATF. The CDR3 nucleotides read TGTGCCAGCAGACCTCCTAGCGGGACAGCAACCTTC.

DNA for the CDR3: TGTGCCAGTAGTAGGGGACTAGCGGGAATATATGGTGAGCAGTTCTTC. Translating gives CASSRGLAGIYGEQFF. This chain connects TRBV19 to TRBJ2-1; 13 bases align to TRBD2. V lost 4 bases and J lost 9; bases outside the gene matches: 9. CDR1 is LNHDA, CDR2 SQIVND, per germline (reference sequence). This CDR3 is 16 amino acids long.

This chain connects TRBV5-4 to TRBJ2-2; the D gene is possibly TRBD2 (6 bases). The CDR3 runs to 13 residues. CDR1 is SGHNT and CDR2 is YYREEE in the germline V gene (reference sequence). The V and J ends lost 5 bases and 7 bases respectively, with 12 bases between them. The CDR3 reads CASSDVGGGELFF. The CDR3, as DNA: TGTGCCAGCAGTGATGTCGGGGGCGGGGAGCTGTTTTTT.

This clone has only one observation. J is TRBJ2-1 and V is TRBV11-2; 10 nucleotides line up with TRBD1. The CDR3 sequence is 15 residues long. After removal of 5 bases from V and 4 bases from J, the junction contained 5 bases not matched to a gene. Germline V gene data show CDR1 as SGHAT and CDR2 as FQNNGV. CDR3 sequence reads: CASSPDRGLYNEQFF. As DNA, the CDR3 is TGTGCCAGCAGCCCTGACAGGGGGCTATACAATGAGCAGTTCTTC.

DNA of the CDR3: TGCGCCAGCAGCCTACTTTCAGAGGGGCGGTTTGTGGAGCTGTTTTTT. Its protein product is CASSLLSEGRFVELFF. This chain uses TRBV4-1 with TRBJ2-2; D may match TRBD1 or TRBD2 (5 bases each). This CDR3 region has 16 residues. The V and J ends lost 4 bases and 10 bases respectively, with 22 bases between them. Germline CDR1 is MGHRA and CDR2 is YSYEKL.

The V and J genes are TRBV5-6 and TRBJ2-1; 9 positions agree with TRBD2. The germline gives CDR1 SGHDT, CDR2 YYEEEE. V shed 2 bases and J 0 bases; nucleotides not matched to a gene: 3. The CDR3 extends over 16 amino acids. CDR3 sequence (DNA): TGTGCCAGCAGCTTAGCGGGGGGAGGCTCCTACAATGAGCAGTTCTTC. Its translation is CASSLAGGGSYNEQFF.